One and the same sample provided the 18 T cell receptor beta chains below, sequenced in a study of shared clonotypes between healthy human individuals. The table came from immunoSEQ multiplex PCR; TCRdb's copy has only in-frame clones and leaves some out. Among 1,500,000 or so clones listed, just under 99% were seen once. The source material was naive CD4+ T cells sorted from blood. The subset here: CD45RA+ positively selected. These receptors were obtained from a man aged 25 to 45 in good health.

The CDR3 here is CASSPRTTNTGELFF. In nucleotides, the CDR3 is TGTGCCAGCTCCCCCCGGACAACTAACACCGGGGAGCTGTTTTTT. The chain links TRBV18 to TRBJ2-2; perhaps TRBD1 as D (5 bases). Germline loops: CDR1 KGHSH, CDR2 LQKENI. This CDR3 is 15 amino acids long. V gave up 6 bases and J gave up 2 bases, with 13 bases separating them. The complete variable domain, with remaining parts taken from reference TRBV18 and TRBJ2-2, reads NAGVMQNPRHLVRRRGQEARLRCSPMKGHSHVYWYRQLPEEGLKFMVYLQKENIIDESGMPKERFSAEFPKEGPSILRIQQVVRGDSAAYFCASSPRTTNTGELFFGEGSRLTVL.

As to this clone: The same CDR3 also results from other DNA sequences found in this sample. In DNA, the CDR3 is TGTGCCTCCAGCCTACCCGGAAACACCATATATTTT. It codes for CASSLPGNTIYF. This rearrangement joins TRBV28 to TRBJ1-3; D not certain. The CDR3 extends over 12 amino acids. V lost 11 bases and J lost 4, with 12 bases in between. Germline V lookup: CDR1 MDHEN, CDR2 SYDVKM.

The chain joins TRBV5-1 to TRBJ2-7, with D possibly TRBD2 on 5 matching bases. There are 14 residues in the CDR3. Trimming took 0 bases from V and 4 from J, leaving 11 bases between them. The germline gives CDR1 SGHRS, CDR2 YFSETQ. The CDR3 DNA is TGCGCCAGCAGCTTGGCCGGCTGGAGGTACGAGCAGTACTTC. Translating it yields CASSLAGWRYEQYF.

The chain combines TRBV7-2 with TRBJ2-7; D remains ambiguous. CDR3 length equals 12 residues. CDR1 is SGHTA, CDR2 FQGNSA, per germline. V was clipped by 6 bases and J by 2 bases, with 8 bases between them. The CDR3 loop reads CASSGSPYEQYF. In DNA, the CDR3 is TGTGCCAGCAGTGGTTCCCCCTACGAGCAGTACTTC. The full variable domain, its missing parts supplied by reference TRBV7-2 and TRBJ2-7, is GAGVSQSPSNKVTEKGKDVELRCDPISGHTALYWYRQSLGQGLEFLIYFQGNSAPDKSGLPSDRFSAERTGGSVSTLTIQRTQQEDSAVYLCASSGSPYEQYFGPGTRLTVT.

The chain combines TRBV11-2 with TRBJ2-7, with 11 bases lining up with TRBD2. The CDR3 extends over 19 amino acids. Germline CDR1 is SGHAT and CDR2 is FQNNGV. The J segment lost 0 bases and the V segment lost 2 bases, leaving 12 bases of the junction unmatched. The CDR3 sequence: CASSLRGTSGGWSSYEQYF. The CDR3 coding sequence is TGTGCCAGCAGCTTAAGGGGTACTAGCGGGGGCTGGAGCTCCTACGAGCAGTACTTC.

V usage is TRBV7-9 and J usage is TRBJ2-5, with 7 bases matching TRBD2. The CDR3 covers 14 residues. Germline trimming cut 6 bases from V and 5 bases from J; bases unmatched to any gene: 9. Germline lookup yields CDR1 SEHNR and CDR2 FQNEAQ (reference sequence). CDR3 nucleotide sequence: TGTGCCAGCAGTTACTTGGCGGGAGATGAGACCCAGTACTTC. Its protein is CASSYLAGDETQYF.

The rearrangement uses TRBV19 and TRBJ2-5; D call uncertain. In germline, CDR1 is LNHDA, CDR2 SQIVND (reference sequence). The CDR3 is 14 residues long. The ends were cut back, 4 bases at V and 5 bases at J, with 14 bases in the middle. CDR3 loop: CASSRRQAGETQYF. The CDR3 DNA sequence: TGTGCCAGTAGTAGGCGGCAGGCCGGGGAGACCCAGTACTTC.

The sample holds one count of this clone. V is TRBV19 and J is TRBJ2-1; D is possibly TRBD1 (5 bases). Trimming pared 0 bases from V and 8 bases from J, leaving 8 bases between. CDR3 length equals 13 residues. Germline assignment: CDR1 LNHDA and CDR2 SQIVND (reference sequence). The CDR3 DNA reads as TGTGCCAGTAGTATAGACAGGGCCTATGAGCAGTTCTTC. It yields the protein CASSIDRAYEQFF.

V gene TRBV7-8 combines with J gene TRBJ2-7, with 9 bases lining up with TRBD1. The length of the CDR3 is 16 residues. Germline V gene data show CDR1 as SGHVS and CDR2 as FQNEAQ. V was pared by 5 bases and J by 1 base, with 9 bases of the junction left unmatched. This CDR3 is CASSPRRDRVSYEQYF. In DNA form, the CDR3 reads TGTGCCAGCAGCCCCCGTCGGGACAGGGTATCCTACGAGCAGTACTTC.

J is TRBJ1-2 and V is TRBV6-1, with D tentatively TRBD1 (6 bases). Trimming stripped 3 bases from V and 4 bases from J, with 12 bases between. The CDR3 spans 14 residues. The V gene's germline CDR1 is MNHNS and CDR2 SASEGT. This CDR3 is CASSEVGQSYGYTF. In DNA, the CDR3 is TGTGCCAGCAGTGAGGTAGGACAGAGCTATGGCTACACCTTC.

The gene calls are TRBV6-1 and TRBJ1-4; no definite D call. The CDR3 has 12 amino acids. The germline gives CDR1 MNHNS, CDR2 SASEGT. V lost 5 bases and J lost 7, with 8 bases in between. In DNA, the CDR3 is TGTGCCAGCAGTCCGGTACGTGAAAAACTGTTTTTT. This encodes CASSPVREKLFF.

The V call is TRBV10-2, the J call TRBJ1-5; D might be TRBD1 (5 bases). V was shortened by 2 bases and J by 1 base, with 21 bases between the two germline ends. The germline CDR1 and CDR2 sequences are WSHSY and SAAADI. This CDR3 is 19 amino acids long. The CDR3 region has the DNA TGCGCCAGCAGTGAGGTTTTACGCGTGGGGCGAGGGAGCAATCAGCCCCAGCATTTT. This encodes CASSEVLRVGRGSNQPQHF.

As regards this clone: This same CDR3 is encoded by further DNA sequences in the sample. The chain is built from TRBV7-8 and TRBJ2-7; D ambiguous. The germline V and J ends were trimmed by 1 base and 4 bases, with 8 bases remaining between them. The V gene's germline CDR1 is SGHVS and CDR2 FQNEAQ. The CDR3 is 13 residues long. CDR3 coding DNA: TGTGCCAGCAGCTTAGTCGTGGGTTACGAGCAGTACTTC. This sequence encodes CASSLVVGYEQYF.

The table lists this clone with a count of one. Other DNA sequences in this specimen translate into the identical CDR3. The genes are TRBV28 and TRBJ1-1, with D uncertain. With 5 bases removed from V and 1 base from J, the gap between germline ends came to 11 bases. CDR1 MDHEN and CDR2 SYDVKM come from the germline V gene. This CDR3 is 14 amino acids long. The chain's CDR3 is CASSPLRENTEAFF. As DNA, the CDR3 is TGTGCCAGCAGTCCTTTACGGGAGAACACTGAAGCTTTCTTT.

The chain links TRBV27 to TRBJ2-1; 8 positions match TRBD1. With 7 bases clipped from V and 1 base from J, the junction kept 6 bases outside the gene matches. Germline V lookup: CDR1 MNHEY, CDR2 SMNVEV (reference sequence). The CDR3 has 15 amino acids. This CDR3 reads CASNPDRGSYNEQFF. The CDR3 region has the DNA TGTGCCAGCAACCCAGACAGGGGATCCTACAATGAGCAGTTCTTC.

V is TRBV15 and J is TRBJ1-1; D is ambiguous. From germline, CDR1 is LNHNV and CDR2 YYDKDF (reference sequence). The CDR3 runs to 13 residues. V lost 8 bases and J 1 base, leaving 11 bases between the germline ends. CDR3 in DNA: TGTGCCACCGAGAGTACATGGAACACTGAAGCTTTCTTT. Translating gives CATESTWNTEAFF.

The chain has TRBV4-3 and TRBJ2-4; D is possibly TRBD2 (6 bases). V was trimmed by 1 base and J by 5 bases, leaving 12 bases between them. Looked up from germline, CDR1 is LGHNA and CDR2 is YSLEER. CDR3 length: 15 residues. CDR3 in DNA: TGCGCCAGCAGCCAAGTGGGCGGGATCCAAAACATTCAGTACTTC. Protein sequence: CASSQVGGIQNIQYF.

The rearrangement links TRBV20-1 to TRBJ2-7; TRBD2 matches 7 bases. This CDR3 spans 11 amino acids. Germline loops: CDR1 DFQATT, CDR2 SNEGSKA (reference sequence). After removal of 5 bases from V and 3 bases from J, the junction contained 1 base not matched to a gene. The CDR3 is CSAQRGYEQYF. Here the CDR3 DNA reads TGCAGTGCTCAGCGGGGCTACGAGCAGTACTTC.